This T cell receptor beta chain was recovered during a study of blood T cell repertoires in COVID-19 (dated by TCRdb to about 2020). About the full investigation: The collaborator samples originated in the United States, Italy and Spain and spanned the acute and convalescent phases of COVID-19. The material from the prospective study consisted of cDNA or gDNA derived from T cells, B-cell-depleted T cells, or PBMCs. The dataset comprised deeply sampled blood TCRbeta repertoires from subjects exposed to, actively infected with, or recovered from COVID-19. The repertoires were made available in a free public database intended to serve as a resource for research on the immune response to SARS-CoV-2. The samples were drawn from two sources: the first 160 participants of the ongoing ImmuneRACE study, and over 950 subjects contributed by 6 global collaborators. Sample metadata almost always included a de-identified subject ID, COVID-19 status, age in years and sex. Where available, HLA class I and class II types were obtained from metadata supplied by the sample provider rather than from assay-based typing. Overall results and qualifications from the work: The quantity of clinical and demographic metadata differed by source and by participant and was supplied without curation.

TCRbeta CDR3 regions were amplified from genomic DNA by means of the immunoSEQ Assay, a bias-controlled multiplex PCR. The source study handled its data this way. The number of nucleated cells in each sample was estimated from the amplification of reference gene primers within the assay. Sequence reads were collapsed and filtered to measure the absolute abundance of every unique TCRbeta CDR3 rearrangement. For each sample, productive Simpson clonality was calculated as the square root of Simpson's diversity index across productive rearrangements. Drawn from immuneACCESS, this table holds only the in-frame rearrangements with V and J called that TCRdb kept. Clones are partly lost; checked studies trace under half to an unresolved V gene and leave the rest unexplained. Clonal size and the V and J genes are those of that table, whereas D and trimming came from the DNA. The sample yields around 140,000 clones; approximately 82% were counted once. The ten largest clones represent 1.6% of the sample.

The collaborating institutions used their own protocols to collect whole blood in K2EDTA tubes. For TCRbeta analysis, collaborators shipped samples as frozen whole blood, isolated PBMCs, or DNA extracted from either of those sample types. About this clone itself: This receptor's antigen is unknown. It has no much larger one-base neighbor in the sample; base qualities were not kept.

As encoded in the germline V gene, CDR1 is WSHSY while CDR2 is SAAADI. Deletion took 5 bases off V and 4 bases off J, with a span of 12 bases between the germline ends. The CDR3 runs 14 amino acids, cysteine and phenylalanine included. Only the CDR3 portion is preserved as DNA: 42 bases, with reading frame beginning at the first base. This receptor was identified in a human donor in a cohort sampled during active COVID-19. The material sequenced was peripheral blood. The rearrangement joined TRBV10-2 to TRBJ2-1, with TRBD2 tentatively as D gene (6 bases match). For the CDR3, the sequence is CASSSSGPYNEQFF. The nucleotide sequence is TGCGCCAGCAGTTCCAGCGGGCCTTACAATGAGCAGTTCTTC.